This entry concerns a single T cell receptor (beta chain). The library targeted TCRbeta and was prepared with unique molecular identifiers. TCRdb reprocessed the PCR reads with MiXCR, giving one entry per CDR3 protein. The sample lists about 460,000 distinct CDR3 sequences; around 12% were seen once. The data are from a study of T-cell reconstitution after alpha-beta-depleted transplantation in children. The germline V and J ends were trimmed by 2 bases and 8 bases, with 15 bases remaining between them. CDR3 length: 15 residues. The sequence was collected from a human donor who donated a stem cell graft to a child with combined immunodeficiency. Source: PBMCs from the stem cell graft donor, taken from the stem cell graft. The J gene is TRBJ1-4, the V gene TRBV12-3 or TRBV12-4; D perhaps matches TRBD1 (6 bases). CDR3: CASSLLDRGQEKLFF. CDR3 DNA: TGTGCCAGCAGTTTATTGGACAGAGGTCAAGAAAAACTGTTTTTT.